These 16 T cell receptor beta chains originate from one sample sequenced in a study of cytomegalovirus exposure and HLA in healthy donors. Primers included in the PCR were 60 Vbeta and 13 Jbeta primers. Using immunoSEQ multiplex PCR, the repertoire was profiled, and TCRdb retains in-frame clones only, with some absent. The sample comprises just over 95,000 clones, approximately 77% of which are singletons, and about 5% rests with the top ten. Sequenced: PBMCs. The receptors here all came from a woman aged 40 to 50 in good health and CMV-seronegative.

The rearrangement joins TRBV7-9 to TRBJ1-4, with D maybe TRBD1 (6 bases). Trimming took off 2 bases at V and 7 bases at J, with 11 bases between the two ends. The CDR3 extends over 14 amino acids. Germline loops: CDR1 SEHNR, CDR2 FQNEAQ (reference sequence). CDR3 nucleotide sequence: TGTGCCAGCAGCTTACAGGGGCTGAGTGAAAAACTGTTTTTT. Translating it yields CASSLQGLSEKLFF.

V is TRBV5-8 and J is TRBJ2-1; no firm D call. V lost 3 bases, J lost 9 bases, and 13 bases lay in between. This CDR3 has 13 residues. Germline CDR1 is SGHTS and CDR2 is YDEGEE. CDR3 nucleotides: TGTGCCAGCAGCTCCTACACGACGGGTGAGCAGTTCTTC. It specifies CASSSYTTGEQFF.

In its sample, this clone was seen a few times. The chain employs TRBV7-2 and TRBJ2-7; D is unclear. This CDR3 is built from 13 residues. Trimming pared 4 bases from V and 0 bases from J, leaving 7 bases between. Per germline, CDR1 SGHTA and CDR2 FQGNSA. The CDR3 spells CASSSPLSYEQYF. Here the CDR3 DNA reads TGTGCCAGCAGCTCCCCCCTCTCCTACGAGCAGTACTTC.

This sequence joins TRBV5-1 and TRBJ1-5, with 9 bases that match TRBD1. Germline trimming cut 4 bases from V and 0 bases from J; bases unmatched to any gene: 8. The CDR3 runs 17 residues. The germline V gene encodes CDR1 SGHRS and CDR2 YFSETQ. The CDR3 coding sequence is TGCGCCAGCAGCCCCGGGACAGGGATAAATAGCAATCAGCCCCAGCATTTT. Its translation: CASSPGTGINSNQPQHF.

The rearrangement uses TRBV20-1 and TRBJ2-7; D may be TRBD1 (5 bases). The CDR3 sequence is 11 residues long. Germline CDR1 DFQATT, CDR2 SNEGSKA (reference sequence). The V end lost 6 bases, the J end lost 3 bases, and 9 bases lay between the germline ends. CDR3 coding DNA: TGCAGTGCCGTGACAGTCTACGAGCAGTACTTC. It codes for CSAVTVYEQYF.

The rearrangement uses TRBV5-1 and TRBJ2-3, with D possibly being TRBD2 (5 bases). Germline V gene data show CDR1 as SGHRS and CDR2 as YFSETQ. The V end was cut by 3 bases, the J end by 5 bases, with 10 bases between. The CDR3 sequence is 13 residues long. CDR3 residues: CASSWTLGDTQYF. CDR3 bases: TGCGCCAGCAGCTGGACTCTAGGAGATACGCAGTATTTT.

The chain uses TRBV5-4 and TRBJ2-7; 7 nucleotides agree with TRBD2. Germline loops: CDR1 SGHNT, CDR2 YYREEE (reference sequence). Trimming at V came to 3 bases and at J to 0 bases, leaving 9 bases not matched to a gene. This CDR3 contains 16 residues. Here the CDR3 reads CASSWGGGLSSYEQYF. CDR3 DNA: TGTGCCAGCAGCTGGGGCGGGGGACTGAGCTCCTACGAGCAGTACTTC. Complete variable domain (other parts from reference TRBV5-4 and TRBJ2-7): ETGVTQSPTHLIKTRGQQVTLRCSSQSGHNTVSWYQQALGQGPQFIFQYYREEENGRGNFPPRFSGLQFPNYSSELNVNALELDDSALYLCASSWGGGLSSYEQYFGPGTRLTVT.

The chain couples TRBV4-2 to TRBJ1-2; D possibly corresponds to TRBD1 (6 bases). Trimming removed 0 bases at V and 2 bases at J, with 13 bases between. CDR1 is LGHNA, CDR2 YNFKEQ, per germline. CDR3 length: 16 amino acids. CDR3: CASSQDSLTGNYGYTF. CDR3 nucleotide sequence: TGTGCCAGCAGCCAAGACAGTCTTACAGGGAACTATGGCTACACCTTC.

This rearrangement joins TRBV30 to TRBJ1-2; D gene ambiguous. CDR1 is GTSNPN, CDR2 SVGIG, per germline (reference sequence). The V and J ends lost 3 bases and 8 bases respectively, with 13 bases between them. The CDR3 extends over 12 amino acids. CDR3 amino acids: CAWSAGLRGYTF. CDR3 nucleotides: TGTGCCTGGAGCGCGGGGTTGAGGGGCTACACCTTC.

J is TRBJ2-1 and V is TRBV7-7; TRBD2 matches at 11 bases. The CDR3 length is 18 residues. V shed 0 bases, J shed 5 bases, and the junction held 9 bases outside the gene matches. CDR1 is SSHAT, CDR2 FNYEAQ, per germline (reference sequence). The CDR3 sequence: CASSLAVRTSGGDNEQFF. The CDR3 DNA follows: TGTGCCAGCAGCTTAGCCGTCCGAACTAGCGGGGGAGACAATGAGCAGTTCTTC. The complete variable domain, with remaining parts taken from reference TRBV7-7 and TRBJ2-1, reads GAGVSQSPRYKVTKRGQDVTLRCDPISSHATLYWYQQALGQGPEFLTYFNYEAQPDKSGLPSDRFSAERPEGSISTLTIQRTEQRDSAMYRCASSLAVRTSGGDNEQFFGPGTRLTVL.

This sequence joins TRBV19 and TRBJ1-5; no firm D call. Germline V gene sequence: CDR1 LNHDA, CDR2 SQIVND (reference sequence). This CDR3 is 15 amino acids long. V was cut by 3 bases and J by 3 bases, with 12 bases left in between. The CDR3 is CASSISGGFNQPQHF. In DNA form, the CDR3 reads TGTGCCAGTAGTATCTCAGGAGGCTTCAATCAGCCCCAGCATTTT.

The rearrangement links TRBV6-6 to TRBJ2-3, with D tentatively TRBD2 (7 bases). CDR1 is MNHNY, CDR2 SVGAGI, per germline (reference sequence). CDR3 size: 16 residues. Trimming left V 5 bases short and J 6 bases short, with 21 bases between. The CDR3 DNA sequence: TGTGCCAGCAGTCGCAGTAGAGGGGGGGGCCGCGATACGCAGTATTTT. Its protein is CASSRSRGGGRDTQYF.

This clone was picked up a small number of times. V and J are TRBV5-6 and TRBJ1-5, with D unclear. Germline V lookup: CDR1 SGHDT, CDR2 YYEEEE. CDR3 size: 12 residues. Trimming removed 3 bases from V and 3 bases from J, with 4 bases in between. The CDR3 protein is CASSYINQPQHF. CDR3 bases: TGTGCCAGCAGCTACATCAATCAGCCCCAGCATTTT.

On this clone itself: Other nucleotide sequences from this sample produce the same CDR3. The rearrangement links TRBV27 to TRBJ2-7; 7 bases map to TRBD1. CDR1 is MNHEY and CDR2 is SMNVEV in the germline V gene (reference sequence). Losses at the gene ends were 5 bases for V and 2 bases for J; bases not matched to a gene: 3. The CDR3 covers 13 residues. The CDR3 sequence is CASSPGQTYEQYF. The CDR3 coding sequence is TGTGCCAGCAGTCCGGGACAGACCTACGAGCAGTACTTC.

This chain uses TRBV6-5 with TRBJ2-2, with D perhaps matching TRBD1 (5 bases). V gave up 3 bases and J gave up 4 bases, with 9 bases separating them. The CDR3 spans 14 residues. From germline, CDR1 is MNHEY and CDR2 SVGAGI. The CDR3 reads CASSYSDSTGELFF. CDR3 nucleotide sequence: TGTGCCAGCAGTTATTCCGACAGCACCGGGGAGCTGTTTTTT.

This clone was detected once. The chain combines TRBV7-6 with TRBJ2-5; 7 bases line up with TRBD2. The germline V gene has CDR1 SGHVS and CDR2 FNYEAQ. J lost 1 base, V lost 0 bases, and 8 bases had no gene match. CDR3 length: 17 amino acids. The CDR3 loop is CASSLAFERDLQETQYF. The DNA for the CDR3 is TGTGCCAGCAGCTTAGCCTTCGAGCGGGACCTCCAAGAGACCCAGTACTTC.